These 23 T cell receptor beta chains were all obtained from the same sample, sequenced in a study of T cells after yellow fever vaccination. Via MiXCR, TCRdb re-called the 5' RACE reads, giving one row per CDR3 protein. The sample carries fewer than 350,000 distinct CDR3 sequences, 7.5% to 9% recorded once. The sequencing here drew on PBMCs, taken on the day of the first yellow fever vaccination. Receptors originate from a man younger than 35 who received the YFV17D yellow fever vaccine.

A few counts support this clonotype. Written as DNA, the CDR3 is TGCGCCAGCAGCTTGACTAGCGGGGGCGATACGCAGTATTTT. Encoded protein: CASSLTSGGDTQYF. The chain joins TRBV5-1 to TRBJ2-3; 11 positions agree with TRBD2. The V segment lost 1 base and the J segment 6 bases; nucleotides outside the gene matches: 1. The CDR3 consists of 14 residues. Per germline, CDR1 SGHRS and CDR2 YFSETQ. Full variable domain (rest looked up from reference TRBV5-1 and TRBJ2-3): KAGVTQTPRYLIKTRGQQVTLSCSPISGHRSVSWYQQTPGQGLQFLFEYFSETQRNKGNFPGRFSGRQFSNSRSEMNVSTLELGDSALYLCASSLTSGGDTQYFGPGTRLTVL.

Many counts were recorded for this clonotype. The chain uses TRBV4-1 and TRBJ2-5; either TRBD1 or TRBD2 may fit D (5 bases each). The V end was cut by 1 base, the J end by 5 bases, with 8 bases between. The CDR3 is made up of 13 amino acids. In germline, CDR1 is MGHRA, CDR2 YSYEKL. CDR3: CASSQVGEETQYF. CDR3 nucleotides: TGCGCCAGCAGCCAAGTGGGGGAGGAGACCCAGTACTTC.

This clonotype has only a few counts. The rearrangement uses TRBV4-1 and TRBJ2-4, with D possibly TRBD2 on 5 matching bases. The CDR3 is made up of 15 amino acids. V was pared by 2 bases and J by 5 bases, with 13 bases between. In germline, CDR1 is MGHRA, CDR2 YSYEKL. CDR3 in DNA: TGCGCCAGCAGCCAAACCCCTGCCGGGGAAAACATTCAGTACTTC. Its protein is CASSQTPAGENIQYF.

The gene calls are TRBV6-2 or TRBV6-3 and TRBJ1-5; no definite D call. V was cut by 6 bases and J by 5 bases, with 17 bases left in between. Germline CDR1 is MNHEY and CDR2 is SVGEGT. This CDR3 spans 15 amino acids. The CDR3 coding sequence is TGTGCCAGCAGCATTACGGTCACCCGTCATCAGCCCCAGCATTTT. Its protein product is CASSITVTRHQPQHF.

V gene TRBV6-4 combines with J gene TRBJ2-5; perhaps D is TRBD1 or TRBD2 (5 bases each). V dropped 6 bases and J dropped 2 bases, with 16 bases sitting between them. This CDR3 has 15 residues. From germline, CDR1 is MRHNA and CDR2 SNTAGT. The CDR3 DNA reads TGTGCCAGCAGCCGATCCGGGACCACACAAGAGACCCAGTACTTC. Protein: CASSRSGTTQETQYF.

This clonotype was counted ten times or more. This chain uses TRBV11-3 with TRBJ2-1; D may be TRBD1 (5 bases). With 5 bases removed from V and 10 bases from J, the gap between germline ends came to 15 bases. Germline CDR1 is SGHNT and CDR2 is YENEEA. This CDR3 spans 13 amino acids. CDR3 in amino acids: CASSGARVGEQFF. As DNA, the CDR3 is TGTGCCAGCAGCGGGGCCAGGGTGGGAGAGCAGTTCTTC.

The table lists this clonotype with a few counts. CDR3 amino acids: CASSLRLGIEAFF. The CDR3 region has the DNA TGTGCCAGCAGCTTGCGCCTAGGAATCGAAGCTTTCTTT. The genes are TRBV5-5 and TRBJ1-1; D gene ambiguous. From germline, CDR1 is SGHKS and CDR2 YYEKEE (reference sequence). CDR3 length: 13 residues. V was clipped by 1 base and J by 8 bases, with 12 bases between them.

This clonotype turned up a few times. The V gene is TRBV6-1, the J gene TRBJ1-6; TRBD1 aligns across 10 bases. V trimming: 4 bases; J trimming: 10 bases; junction bases outside the gene matches: 4. Germline V gene sequence: CDR1 MNHNS, CDR2 SASEGT. CDR3 length: 14 residues. This CDR3 is CASSGGQGRSPLHF. The CDR3 DNA follows: TGTGCCAGCAGTGGGGGACAGGGGAGGTCACCCCTCCACTTT.

The chain carries TRBV7-2 and TRBJ2-5, with a possible D match to TRBD2 (6 bases). V shed 5 bases and J shed 10 bases, with 20 bases lying between them. The germline gives CDR1 SGHTA, CDR2 FQGNSA. This CDR3 region has 14 residues. The CDR3 DNA follows: TGTGCCAGCAGCGGCCCTGGGACTCCCTGGGACCAGTACTTC. Translated: CASSGPGTPWDQYF.

This clonotype has only a few counts. This chain uses TRBV7-2 with TRBJ2-3; tentatively, D is TRBD2 (7 bases). V was clipped by 5 bases and J by 2 bases, with 14 bases between them. CDR1 and CDR2 (germline): SGHTA, FQGNSA. The CDR3 is 15 residues long. The CDR3 here is CASSRRGGTTDTQYF. For the CDR3, the DNA is TGTGCCAGCAGCCGTAGGGGGGGAACCACAGATACGCAGTATTTT.

As DNA, the CDR3 is TGCGCCAGCAGCTTGGTAGGCAGCCAAAACACCGGGGAGCTGTTTTTT. It yields the protein CASSLVGSQNTGELFF. The chain carries TRBV5-1 and TRBJ2-2; D not resolved. Germline V gives CDR1 SGHRS, CDR2 YFSETQ. The CDR3 contains 16 residues. The germline V and J ends were trimmed by 0 bases and 2 bases, with 11 bases remaining between them.

As concerns this clonotype: The junction does not match germline at one end; this may be a read error. The chain links TRBV7-2 to TRBJ2-7; D is ambiguous. CDR1 and CDR2 (germline): SGHTA, FQGNSA. The length of the CDR3 is 14 residues. The CDR3 protein is CLSSLGPGSYEQHF. The CDR3 DNA reads as TGTCTCAGCAGCTTAGGTCCTGGATCCTACGAGCAGCACTTC.

This clonotype was detected once. The chain uses TRBV27 and TRBJ1-6; 9 bases map to TRBD1. In germline, CDR1 is MNHEY, CDR2 SMNVEV (reference sequence). The J segment lost 10 bases and the V segment lost 6 bases, leaving 7 bases of the junction unmatched. CDR3 length equals 14 residues. The CDR3 reads CASSTQGADSPLHF. In nucleotides, the CDR3 is TGTGCCAGCAGCACACAGGGGGCCGACTCACCCCTCCACTTT.

This chain uses TRBV14 with TRBJ1-1, with unresolved D. The CDR3 contains 14 residues. Germline CDR1 SGHDN, CDR2 FVKESK. The V end lost 1 base, the J end lost 4 bases, and 10 bases lay between the germline ends. DNA for the CDR3: TGTGCCAGCAGCCAAGCCCGGGTCCGCACTGAAGCTTTCTTT. Translating it yields CASSQARVRTEAFF. Combining the CDR3 with reference TRBV14 and TRBJ1-1 gives the whole variable domain EAGVTQFPSHSVIEKGQTVTLRCDPISGHDNLYWYRRVMGKEIKFLLHFVKESKQDESGMPNNRFLAERTGGTYSTLKVQPAELEDSGVYFCASSQARVRTEAFFGQGTRLTVV.

This clonotype was observed many times. V and J are TRBV6-1 and TRBJ2-2, with D unclear. CDR3 length equals 14 residues. Germline CDR1 is MNHNS and CDR2 is SASEGT. The V gene lost 8 bases and the J gene lost 1 base, with 11 bases spanning the gap. CDR3 residues: CASGLGRNTGELFF. DNA of the CDR3: TGTGCCAGCGGCCTAGGGCGGAACACCGGGGAGCTGTTTTTT.

The V and J genes are TRBV12-3 or TRBV12-4 and TRBJ1-1; tentatively, D is TRBD1 (6 bases). The CDR3 runs to 12 residues. V lost 6 bases and J lost 9, with 14 bases in between. The CDR3 bases are TGTGCCAGCAGCTATCCGGGACAACAAGCTTTCTTT. It encodes CASSYPGQQAFF.

This clonotype was seen a handful of times. The chain is built from TRBV20-1 and TRBJ2-5, with TRBD1 matching over 9 bases. After removal of 5 bases from V and 5 bases from J, the junction contained 6 bases not matched to a gene. CDR3 size: 13 residues. Germline V gene data show CDR1 as DFQATT and CDR2 as SNEGSKA (reference sequence). The CDR3 nucleotides are TGCAGTGCTCCGAGGGACAGGGTTGAGACCCAGTACTTC. As protein: CSAPRDRVETQYF.

This clonotype was seen a handful of times. CDR3 coding DNA: TGTGCCAGCACACCGGGGACAGGGTACTACGAGCAGTACGTC. It codes for CASTPGTGYYEQYV. V gene TRBV28 combines with J gene TRBJ2-7, with 9 nucleotides matching TRBD1. The ends lost 7 bases at V and 3 bases at J; junction bases unmatched: 7. The CDR3 contains 14 residues. CDR1 and CDR2 (germline): MDHEN, SYDVKM.

The chain uses TRBV29-1 and TRBJ2-3, with a possible D match to TRBD1 (6 bases). With 6 bases removed from V and 6 bases from J, the gap between germline ends came to 19 bases. The germline V gene encodes CDR1 SQVTM and CDR2 ANQGSEA. The CDR3 runs 14 residues. The CDR3 sequence is CSVATGQIHDTQYF. The CDR3 nucleotides read TGCAGCGTAGCTACCGGACAGATTCATGATACGCAGTATTTT.

The chain couples TRBV5-1 to TRBJ2-1; 10 bases map to TRBD2. The CDR3 is 14 residues long. CDR1 is SGHRS, CDR2 YFSETQ, per germline. V lost 8 bases, J lost 4 bases, and 6 bases stayed unmatched. CDR3 DNA sequence: TGCGCCAGTGGAGCGGGGGGGCGATACAATGAGCAGTTCTTC. Its protein product is CASGAGGRYNEQFF.

The CDR3 loop is CASSVESGSGGYTDTQYF. The DNA of the CDR3 is TGTGCCAGCAGCGTAGAATCGGGAAGCGGGGGCTACACAGATACGCAGTATTTT. The J gene is TRBJ2-3, the V gene TRBV9, with 8 positions matching TRBD2. In germline, CDR1 is SGDLS, CDR2 YYNGEE. The CDR3 contains 18 residues. V lost 0 bases and J lost 2; bases outside the gene matches: 11.

V and J are TRBV27 and TRBJ2-5; TRBD1 might be the D (5 bases). This CDR3 has 14 amino acids. Looked up from germline, CDR1 is MNHEY and CDR2 is SMNVEV (reference sequence). V was clipped by 5 bases and J by 2 bases, with 12 bases between them. As DNA, the CDR3 is TGTGCCAGCAGTCAACTCGACAGACAAGAGACCCAGTACTTC. As protein: CASSQLDRQETQYF.

The table lists this clonotype with a few counts. The V call is TRBV10-3, the J call TRBJ1-5, with TRBD1 matching 7 bases. J lost 4 bases, V lost 8 bases, and 5 bases had no gene match. CDR1 is ENHRY, CDR2 SYGVKD, per germline. The CDR3 runs 13 residues. CDR3 sequence: CAIGGTANQPQHF. The CDR3 DNA reads as TGTGCCATCGGAGGGACAGCGAATCAGCCCCAGCATTTT.